Shown below are 25 T cell receptor beta chains from a single sample sequenced in a study of T cell repertoires in cytomegalovirus infection. TCRdb ran MiXCR on the reads and lists one entry per CDR3 protein. Among about 740,000 distinct CDR3 sequences, roughly a third were seen once, and the ten largest hold roughly 2.9%. Sequenced material: PBMCs. These receptors all stem from a human donor in good health (CMV status not recorded). Some clones in this sample may be carry-over from other donors' samples.

This chain joins TRBV28 and TRBJ1-3, with D unresolved. The germline V gene encodes CDR1 MDHEN and CDR2 SYDVKM. The V end lost 2 bases, the J end lost 3 bases, and 8 bases lay between the germline ends. The CDR3 runs 14 residues. The CDR3 region has the DNA TGTGCCAGCAGTTTAACGGAGTTTGGAAACACCATATATTTT. Its translation is CASSLTEFGNTIYF.

This chain connects TRBV19 to TRBJ2-2; no firm D call. The germline V and J ends were trimmed by 5 bases and 4 bases, with 14 bases remaining between them. The germline V gene encodes CDR1 LNHDA and CDR2 SQIVND (reference sequence). The CDR3 is 15 residues long. The CDR3 sequence: CASSAAPRSTGELFF. The CDR3 nucleotides are TGTGCCAGTAGTGCTGCCCCGCGCTCCACCGGGGAGCTGTTTTTT.

This clonotype showed up many times. The J gene is TRBJ2-7, the V gene TRBV28; TRBD1 agrees at 12 bases. The CDR3 has 15 residues. Germline loops: CDR1 MDHEN, CDR2 SYDVKM. The V gene end was trimmed by 5 bases and the J gene end by 6 bases; junction bases not matched to a gene: 8. CDR3 loop: CASSKPGQGASEQYF. The CDR3 nucleotides are TGTGCCAGCAGTAAACCGGGACAGGGGGCGTCCGAGCAGTACTTC.

In this sample, this clonotype turned up once. J is TRBJ2-5 and V is TRBV11-1, with 7 bases lining up with TRBD1. The CDR3 is 14 residues long. V dropped 4 bases and J dropped 9; count of bases not matched to a gene: 11. Germline V gives CDR1 SGHAT, CDR2 FQDESV (reference sequence). The CDR3 coding sequence is TGTGCCAGCAGCTCGACAGGGCCGGGTGGGCCCCAGTACTTC. It translates to CASSSTGPGGPQYF.

The V call is TRBV12-3 or TRBV12-4, the J call TRBJ2-2; D might be TRBD2 (6 bases). The CDR3 runs 15 residues. Trimming took off 8 bases at V and 4 bases at J, with 17 bases between the two ends. This CDR3 is CASGPTSPTTGELFF. The CDR3 nucleotides are TGTGCCAGCGGACCAACTAGCCCCACCACCGGGGAGCTGTTTTTT.

This clonotype was seen more than once but under ten times. This chain joins TRBV23-1 and TRBJ1-5; TRBD1 matches at 7 bases. TRBV23-1 is reported as an ORF; its role is uncertain. Trimming took 8 bases from V and 0 from J; bases not matched to a gene: 19. The CDR3 runs to 19 residues. The CDR3 nucleotides read TGCGCCAGCCAACCCTCCCTGGGACAGACCCTTTATAGCAATCAGCCCCAGCATTTT. Its translation is CASQPSLGQTLYSNQPQHF.

The rearrangement joins TRBV7-9 to TRBJ1-4; no firm D call. CDR1 is SEHNR and CDR2 is FQNEAQ in the germline V gene (reference sequence). V lost 3 bases, J lost 7 bases, and 6 bases lay in between. The CDR3 extends over 12 amino acids. DNA for the CDR3: TGTGCCAGCAGCTTCAGTTCTGAAAAACTGTTTTTT. Translated, it gives CASSFSSEKLFF. The full variable domain, its missing parts supplied by reference TRBV7-9 and TRBJ1-4, is DTGVSQNPRHKITKRGQNVTFRCDPISEHNRLYWYRQTLGQGPEFLTYFQNEAQLEKSRLLSDRFSAERPKGSFSTLEIQRTEQGDSAMYLCASSFSSEKLFFGSGTQLSVL.

This clonotype was seen a handful of times. The V and J genes are TRBV11-2 and TRBJ2-3; D perhaps matches TRBD1 (5 bases). V was trimmed by 1 base and J by 1 base, leaving 12 bases between them. CDR3 size: 16 residues. In germline, CDR1 is SGHAT, CDR2 FQNNGV. CDR3 protein: CASSLGRRRGTDTQYF. Written as DNA, the CDR3 is TGTGCCAGCAGCTTAGGCCGCCGCAGGGGCACAGATACGCAGTATTTT.

There are a few counts of this clonotype. The chain couples TRBV24-1 to TRBJ1-5; D might be TRBD1 (6 bases). Germline V gene sequence: CDR1 KGHDR, CDR2 SFDVKD. This CDR3 has 14 amino acids. The V gene lost 5 bases and the J gene lost 5 bases, with 12 bases spanning the gap. Here the CDR3 reads CATSAVSGDQPQHF. Here the CDR3 DNA reads TGTGCCACCAGTGCGGTATCAGGGGATCAGCCCCAGCATTTT.

This clonotype was recorded many times. This CDR3 reads CASSLTGDKNTEAFF. CDR3 DNA: TGTGCCAGCAGCCTAACAGGGGACAAGAACACTGAAGCTTTCTTT. This chain links TRBV7-2 with TRBJ1-1; TRBD1 matches at 7 bases. The CDR3 has 15 residues. Per the germline V gene, CDR1 is SGHTA and CDR2 is FQGNSA. The V segment lost 5 bases and the J segment 1 base; nucleotides outside the gene matches: 7.

The V and J genes are TRBV7-8 and TRBJ2-7, with a possible D match to TRBD1 (5 bases). The germline V gene has CDR1 SGHVS and CDR2 FQNEAQ. The CDR3 runs to 15 residues. The germline V and J ends were trimmed by 1 base and 6 bases, with 16 bases remaining between them. The CDR3, as DNA: TGTGCCAGCAGCTTAGGGGCAGGGCCAAGGGGCGAGCAGTACTTC. Protein: CASSLGAGPRGEQYF. Using reference TRBV7-8 and TRBJ2-7 for the parts outside the CDR3, the full variable domain is GAGVSQSPRYKVAKRGQDVALRCDPISGHVSLFWYQQALGQGPEFLTYFQNEAQLDKSGLPSDRFFAERPEGSVSTLKIQRTQQEDSAVYLCASSLGAGPRGEQYFGPGTRLTVT.

This clonotype was detected a few times. CDR3 sequence reads: CASSKGQSNQPQHF. The CDR3 DNA reads TGTGCCAGTAGTAAGGGACAGAGCAATCAGCCCCAGCATTTT. V and J are TRBV19 and TRBJ1-5; TRBD1 matches at 7 bases. The CDR3 runs to 14 residues. J gave up 1 base and V 4 bases, and 1 base lay outside the gene matches. Germline assignment: CDR1 LNHDA and CDR2 SQIVND (reference sequence).

The chain uses TRBV3-1 and TRBJ2-1; TRBD1 aligns across 10 bases. The V and J ends lost 2 bases and 6 bases, in that order; junction bases with no gene match: 4. Germline loops: CDR1 LGHDT, CDR2 YNNKEL (reference sequence). The CDR3 length is 15 residues. CDR3 sequence reads: CASSQQRDRGNEQFF. The CDR3 coding sequence is TGTGCCAGCAGCCAACAAAGGGACAGGGGCAATGAGCAGTTCTTC.

This clonotype came up a few times. The rearrangement joins TRBV7-2 to TRBJ2-3, with 9 positions matching TRBD1. With V trimmed by 5 bases and J by 0 bases, 3 bases remained unmatched. The germline CDR1 and CDR2 sequences are SGHTA and FQGNSA. The CDR3 sequence is 15 residues long. CDR3 sequence reads: CASSRTGASTDTQYF. The CDR3 nucleotides are TGTGCCAGCAGCCGGACAGGGGCTAGCACAGATACGCAGTATTTT.

This clonotype was recorded once. This sequence may be a read error, since a much larger clone differs from it by one base. V is TRBV7-2 and J is TRBJ1-2, with TRBD1 matching 8 bases. The CDR3 sequence is 17 residues long. Germline CDR1 SGHTA, CDR2 FQGNSA. For the CDR3, the DNA is TGTGCCAGCAGCCCTAGGGGGATGGCAGGGGGCATCTATGGCTACAACTTC. Its protein product is CASSPRGMAGGIYGYNF.

Note on this clonotype: One end of the junction is discordant with germline, which a read error may explain. The rearrangement links TRBV7-3 to TRBJ2-7; D may match TRBD1 or TRBD2 (5 bases each). The CDR3 covers 15 residues. Germline V gene data show CDR1 as SGHTA and CDR2 as FQGTGA. CDR3 sequence: CASSPEDTNTYEQSF. DNA of the CDR3: TGTGCAAGCAGCCCGGAGGACACGAACACTTACGAGCAGTCCTTC. Filled out from reference TRBV7-3 and TRBJ2-7, the complete variable domain reads GAGVSQTPSNKVTEKGKYVELRCDPISGHTALYWYRQSLGQGPEFLIYFQGTGAADDSGLPNDRFFAVRPEGSVSTLKIQRTERGDSAVYLCASSPEDTNTYEQSFGPGTRLTVT.

This clonotype was recorded a few times. The V gene is TRBV7-2, the J gene TRBJ2-1; TRBD2 agrees at 12 bases. Losses at the gene ends were 1 base for V and 7 bases for J; bases not matched to a gene: 5. Germline loops: CDR1 SGHTA, CDR2 FQGNSA. This CDR3 is 16 amino acids long. The CDR3 is CASSLVPSGRENEQFF. The CDR3, as DNA: TGTGCCAGCAGCTTAGTGCCTAGCGGGAGGGAAAATGAGCAGTTCTTC.

This clonotype turned up a few times. The chain joins TRBV12-3 or TRBV12-4 to TRBJ2-7, with unresolved D. The V and J ends lost 3 bases and 4 bases respectively, with 13 bases between them. The CDR3 is made up of 14 amino acids. CDR3 bases: TGTGCCAGCAGTTTTGGGCTAGGACGGTACGAGCAGTACTTC. Residues: CASSFGLGRYEQYF.

This clonotype came up a few times. The J gene is TRBJ1-2, the V gene TRBV27; D unclear. Trimming cost V 2 bases and J 6 bases, with 10 bases left between them. Germline CDR1 MNHEY, CDR2 SMNVEV (reference sequence). The CDR3 has 13 amino acids. DNA for the CDR3: TGTGCCAGCAGTTTAGAAGGTGTGCATGGCTACACCTTC. This translates into CASSLEGVHGYTF.

About this clonotype itself: A much larger clonotype is one base distant, so this may be a read error. The chain is built from TRBV7-4 and TRBJ2-5, with D possibly being TRBD2 (6 bases). This CDR3 has 14 residues. Germline-derived CDR1 and CDR2 are SGHVT and SQSDAQ. V shed 2 bases and J shed 5 bases, with 12 bases lying between them. The CDR3 bases are TGTGCCAGCAGCTTAATGTCGGGGGTCGAGACCCAGTACTTC. This encodes CASSLMSGVETQYF.

A note on this clonotype: An end of the junction does not agree with germline; a read error may underlie this. This sequence joins TRBV2 and TRBJ2-5; the D is unclear. This CDR3 has 15 residues. Germline assignment: CDR1 SNHLY and CDR2 FYNNEI. The CDR3 sequence: CDSSDCGQSQETPYF. CDR3 bases: TGTGACAGCAGTGACTGTGGGCAGTCCCAAGAGACCCCGTACTTC. Based on the CDR3 plus reference TRBV2 and TRBJ2-5, the full variable domain is EPEVTQTPSHQVTQMGQEVILRCVPISNHLYFYWYRQILGQKVEFLVSFYNNEISEKSEIFDDQFSVERPDGSNFTLKIRSTKLEDSAMYFCDSSDCGQSQETPYFGPGTRLLVL.

V is TRBV7-2 and J is TRBJ2-1, with D perhaps being TRBD1 or TRBD2 (5 bases each). Trimming stripped 4 bases from V and 2 bases from J, with 12 bases between. CDR3 length equals 15 residues. Germline CDR1 reads SGHTA; CDR2 reads FQGNSA. The CDR3 sequence is CASSWDDSAYNEQFF. The CDR3 DNA is TGTGCCAGCAGCTGGGACGATAGCGCCTACAATGAGCAGTTCTTC.

This clonotype was counted a few times. The chain combines TRBV7-6 with TRBJ2-7; possible D gene TRBD1, 6 bases. CDR1 and CDR2 from the germline V gene are SGHVS and FNYEAQ. The V and J ends lost 5 bases and 5 bases respectively, with 16 bases between them. The CDR3 is made up of 14 amino acids. This CDR3 reads CASSRDRYSHEQYF. In DNA form, the CDR3 reads TGTGCCAGCAGCCGCGACAGGTATTCCCACGAGCAGTACTTC.

There are a few counts of this clonotype. The chain combines TRBV11-2 with TRBJ2-2; a weak D match, TRBD2 (7 bases). The germline V gene has CDR1 SGHAT and CDR2 FQNNGV. The length of the CDR3 is 17 residues. Trimming took 7 bases from V and 0 from J, leaving 18 bases between them. Here the CDR3 DNA reads TGTGCCAGCATCCGGGGAGGGGGGCCTGCGAACACCGGGGAGCTGTTTTTT. It specifies CASIRGGGPANTGELFF.

This clonotype was counted a few times. The V and J genes are TRBV7-2 and TRBJ2-5; D unclear. Trimming took off 1 base at V and 3 bases at J, with 12 bases between the two ends. This CDR3 has 15 amino acids. The germline V gene has CDR1 SGHTA and CDR2 FQGNSA. CDR3 DNA sequence: TGTGCCAGCAGCTTAGGTTCGGCCAGTGAAGAGACCCAGTACTTC. It encodes CASSLGSASEETQYF.